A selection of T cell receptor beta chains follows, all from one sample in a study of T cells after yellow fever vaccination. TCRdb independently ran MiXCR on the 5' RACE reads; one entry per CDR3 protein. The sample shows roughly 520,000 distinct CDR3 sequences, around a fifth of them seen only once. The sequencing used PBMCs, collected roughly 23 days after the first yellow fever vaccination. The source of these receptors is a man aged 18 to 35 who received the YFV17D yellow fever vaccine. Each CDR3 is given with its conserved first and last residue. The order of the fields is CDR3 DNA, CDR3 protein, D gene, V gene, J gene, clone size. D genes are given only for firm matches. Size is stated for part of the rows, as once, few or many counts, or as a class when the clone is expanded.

cdr3_nt: TGTGCCAGCAGCGTCCGACAGTCCACCGGGGAGCTGTTTTTT; cdr3_aa: CASSVRQSTGELFF; d_call: -; v_call: TRBV7-6; j_call: TRBJ2-2; clone_size: -
cdr3_nt: TGTGCCAGCAGCCAACAGCCCGGGGGGGCCCAAAACATTCAGTACTTC; cdr3_aa: CASSQQPGGAQNIQYF; d_call: TRBD2; v_call: TRBV4-2; j_call: TRBJ2-4; clone_size: many
cdr3_nt: TGTGCCAGCACCAGCTGGCCCTGGATTGCCGATACGCAGTATTTT; cdr3_aa: CASTSWPWIADTQYF; d_call: -; v_call: TRBV5-5; j_call: TRBJ2-3; clone_size: -
cdr3_nt: TGTGCCAGCACCTCCGGATATTACGGGTACAGTGCAGATACGCAGTATTTT; cdr3_aa: CASTSGYYGYSADTQYF; d_call: -; v_call: TRBV12-3/TRBV12-4; j_call: TRBJ2-3; clone_size: many
cdr3_nt: TGTGCCAGCAGTGATTTGGGACTAGCGGCTAGAGCCAAAAACATTCAGTACTTC; cdr3_aa: CASSDLGLAARAKNIQYF; d_call: TRBD2; v_call: TRBV2; j_call: TRBJ2-4; clone_size: many
cdr3_nt: TGTGCCAGCAGCCCTGCCGGGGGAGCGGGGGGTTATGATGGCGGGGAGCTGTTTTTT; cdr3_aa: CASSPAGGAGGYDGGELFF; d_call: TRBD2; v_call: TRBV3-1; j_call: TRBJ2-2; clone_size: few
cdr3_nt: TGTGCCAGCTCCCCCACGGACAGCTACTCGAACACCGGGGAGCTGTTTTTT; cdr3_aa: CASSPTDSYSNTGELFF; d_call: -; v_call: TRBV6-1; j_call: TRBJ2-2; clone_size: -
cdr3_nt: TGTGCCAGCAGCCTGGGACTAGCCACTTTGAATGAGCAGTTCTTC; cdr3_aa: CASSLGLATLNEQFF; d_call: TRBD2; v_call: TRBV7-9; j_call: TRBJ2-1; clone_size: few
cdr3_nt: TGTGCCAGCAGCTCCCCTGTTGGGACAGGGGCCTCCGGGGAGCTGTTTTTT; cdr3_aa: CASSSPVGTGASGELFF; d_call: TRBD1; v_call: TRBV7-9; j_call: TRBJ2-2; clone_size: few
cdr3_nt: TGTGCCAGTAGTACTCGCAGGGGGCTCGGGGAGCTGTTTTTT; cdr3_aa: CASSTRRGLGELFF; d_call: TRBD1; v_call: TRBV19; j_call: TRBJ2-2; clone_size: -
cdr3_nt: TGTGCCAGCAGCCTACATCTATCGGGCGCTACGAACACCGGGGAGCTGTTTTTT; cdr3_aa: CASSLHLSGATNTGELFF; d_call: -; v_call: TRBV11-2; j_call: TRBJ2-2; clone_size: -
cdr3_nt: TGTGCCAGCAGTTTCGTCGGTCACAATCAGCCCCAGCATTTT; cdr3_aa: CASSFVGHNQPQHF; d_call: -; v_call: TRBV12-3/TRBV12-4; j_call: TRBJ1-5; clone_size: -
cdr3_nt: TGTGCCAGCAGCCTACAGGGAATGGAGTTCTTC; cdr3_aa: CASSLQGMEFF; d_call: -; v_call: TRBV5-6; j_call: TRBJ2-1; clone_size: -
cdr3_nt: TGTGCCAGCAGAGGACAGGCCCCCGGGGAGCTGTTTTTT; cdr3_aa: CASRGQAPGELFF; d_call: TRBD1; v_call: TRBV2; j_call: TRBJ2-2; clone_size: few
cdr3_nt: TGTGCCAGCCCGCCGGGACTAGCGACGAACACCGGGGAGCTGTTTTTT; cdr3_aa: CASPPGLATNTGELFF; d_call: TRBD2; v_call: TRBV6-2/TRBV6-3; j_call: TRBJ2-2; clone_size: -
cdr3_nt: TGCAGTGCTAGAGATTTTGTTGCCACTGAAGCTTTCTTT; cdr3_aa: CSARDFVATEAFF; d_call: -; v_call: TRBV20-1; j_call: TRBJ1-1; clone_size: few
cdr3_nt: TGTGCCAGCAGTCCCGGGATCGGGGGGGACAAAAACATTCAGTACTTC; cdr3_aa: CASSPGIGGDKNIQYF; d_call: TRBD2; v_call: TRBV12-3/TRBV12-4; j_call: TRBJ2-4; clone_size: -
cdr3_nt: TGCAGTGTTTCGGGTGGGGACTCACCCCTCCACTTT; cdr3_aa: CSVSGGDSPLHF; d_call: -; v_call: TRBV20-1; j_call: TRBJ1-6; clone_size: -
cdr3_nt: TGCAGCGTTGGTAGAAAAGACACTGAAGCTTTCTTT; cdr3_aa: CSVGRKDTEAFF; d_call: -; v_call: TRBV29-1; j_call: TRBJ1-1; clone_size: few
cdr3_nt: TGTGCCAGCAGTGTATCCTCTTCGCGGATCCAAGAGACCCAGTACTTC; cdr3_aa: CASSVSSSRIQETQYF; d_call: -; v_call: TRBV12-3/TRBV12-4; j_call: TRBJ2-5; clone_size: many
cdr3_nt: TGTGCCAGCAGCCGCGGACTAGCGGAGAACGAAGAGACCCAGTACTTC; cdr3_aa: CASSRGLAENEETQYF; d_call: TRBD2; v_call: TRBV3-1; j_call: TRBJ2-5; clone_size: few
cdr3_nt: TGCAGTGCTGCGGGGGCCCCTTACGAGCAGTACTTC; cdr3_aa: CSAAGAPYEQYF; d_call: -; v_call: TRBV20-1; j_call: TRBJ2-7; clone_size: few